This entry concerns a single T cell receptor (beta chain). Germline lookup yields CDR1 SGHTA and CDR2 FQGNSA. The CDR3 has 14 amino acids. Trimming took 5 bases from V and 1 from J, leaving 11 bases between them. Seattle patients were enrolled during active infection and followed longitudinally. Original handling: Amplification of reference gene primers was used by the study to estimate nucleated cell counts. Using immunoSEQ multiplex PCR, the repertoire was profiled, and TCRdb retains in-frame clones only, with some absent. From that table come the V and J calls and clone size; the DNA was used to work out D and trimming. The table records roughly 150,000 clones, more than 75% of them present only once. This specimen belongs to a study of blood T cell repertoires in COVID-19. Study-level background: Donors in the United States, Italy and Spain gave samples during acute or convalescent COVID-19.

The rearrangement uses TRBV7-2 and TRBJ1-1, with D uncertain. Sequences were obtained from peripheral blood. The TCR originated in a woman between 65 and 79 years old with COVID-19, enrolled during active disease. The CDR3 nucleotides are TGTGCCAGCAGCCCAGAGAGGAGGAACACTGAAGCTTTCTTT. Amino acid sequence: CASSPERRNTEAFF. The variable domain in full, with the rest retrieved from reference TRBV7-2 and TRBJ1-1, is GAGVSQSPSNKVTEKGKDVELRCDPISGHTALYWYRQSLGQGLEFLIYFQGNSAPDKSGLPSDRFSAERTGGSVSTLTIQRTQQEDSAVYLCASSPERRNTEAFFGQGTRLTVV.